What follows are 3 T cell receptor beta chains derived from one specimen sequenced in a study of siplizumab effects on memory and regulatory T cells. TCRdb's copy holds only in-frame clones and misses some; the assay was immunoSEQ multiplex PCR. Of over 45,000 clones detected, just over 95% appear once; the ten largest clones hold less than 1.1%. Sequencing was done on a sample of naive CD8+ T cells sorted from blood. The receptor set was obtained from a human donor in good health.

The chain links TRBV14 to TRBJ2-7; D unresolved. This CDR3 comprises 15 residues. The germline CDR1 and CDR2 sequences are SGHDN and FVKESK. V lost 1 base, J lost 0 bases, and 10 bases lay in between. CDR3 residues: CASSQGSWSSYEQYF. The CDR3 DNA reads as TGTGCCAGCAGCCAAGGGAGCTGGAGCTCCTACGAGCAGTACTTC. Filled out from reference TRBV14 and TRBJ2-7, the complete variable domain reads EAGVTQFPSHSVIEKGQTVTLRCDPISGHDNLYWYRRVMGKEIKFLLHFVKESKQDESGMPNNRFLAERTGGTYSTLKVQPAELEDSGVYFCASSQGSWSSYEQYFGPGTRLTVT.

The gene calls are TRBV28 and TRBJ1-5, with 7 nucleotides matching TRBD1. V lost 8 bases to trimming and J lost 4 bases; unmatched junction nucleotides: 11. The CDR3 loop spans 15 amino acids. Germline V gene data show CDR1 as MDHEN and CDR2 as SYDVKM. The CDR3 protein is CASGEQGNSNQPQHF. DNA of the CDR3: TGTGCCAGCGGAGAACAGGGGAATTCAAATCAGCCCCAGCATTTT.

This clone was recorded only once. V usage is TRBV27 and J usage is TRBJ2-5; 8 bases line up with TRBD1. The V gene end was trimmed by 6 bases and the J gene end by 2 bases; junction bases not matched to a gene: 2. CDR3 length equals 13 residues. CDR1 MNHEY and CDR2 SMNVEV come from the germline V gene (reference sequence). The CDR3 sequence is CASSYRGQETQYF. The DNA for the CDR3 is TGTGCCAGCAGCTACAGGGGGCAAGAGACCCAGTACTTC.